This T cell receptor (beta chain) is drawn from a study of siplizumab effects on memory and regulatory T cells. Whole-study findings and limits: A naive or memory phenotype could not be assigned to roughly 75-96% of the proliferating CD4+ or CD8+ clones. Whether proliferating Tregs in siplizumab cultures suppress was not functionally confirmed. Significantly reduced by siplizumab was the cumulative frequency of alloreactive sequences, namely those traceable to unstimulated CD4+ memory cells. Memory cells seemed less diverse than naive T cells, which also seemed major contributors to the alloresponse.

Regarding this clone: Its antigen is not known.

TCRdb keeps only in-frame clones here, not all; method: immunoSEQ multiplex PCR. This sample yields 110,000 or so clones, of which 85% to 95% are seen a single time; under 0.2% belongs to the top ten. Germline V CDR1 and CDR2: SGHTA, FQGNSA. This CDR3 is 17 amino acids long. Trimming pared 1 base from V and 0 bases from J, leaving 12 bases between. The origin of this receptor is a human donor in good health. This chain uses TRBV7-2 with TRBJ2-2; D may be TRBD1 (5 bases). Material: non-Treg CD4+ T cells sorted from blood. CDR3 DNA sequence: TGTGCCAGCAGCTTAGAAAAGGGGCGTTCGAACACCGGGGAGCTGTTTTTT. This sequence encodes CASSLEKGRSNTGELFF.